This T cell receptor (beta chain) was captured by sequencing in a study of blood T cell repertoires in COVID-19. Study information: Samples representing acute and convalescent COVID-19 were sourced from the United States, Italy and Spain. In each case, the material was cDNA or gDNA derived from T cells, B-cell-depleted T cells, or PBMCs.

Per the original data handling: Cell counts per sample came from amplifying reference gene primers. Profiled with immunoSEQ multiplex PCR; TCRdb holds only in-frame clones, not every one. From that table come the V and J calls and clone size; the DNA was used to work out D and trimming. The sample records some 220,000 clones, about 88% being singletons. The TCR sequence derives from a man aged 50 to 59 who had recovered from COVID-19. Material for sequencing was peripheral blood.

Written as DNA, the CDR3 is TGTGCCAGCAGCTTGTATAAGAGTCCACCCCTCCACTTT. This encodes CASSLYKSPPLHF. J is TRBJ1-6 and V is TRBV5-6, with D unclear. Looked up from germline, CDR1 is SGHDT and CDR2 is YYEEEE. Trimming shortened V by 1 base and J by 11 bases, and 10 bases separated the two germline ends. The CDR3 extends over 13 amino acids.